This T cell receptor beta chain was sequenced in a study of Ad26.COV2.S vaccination and SARS-CoV-2 variants. As concerns this clone: Its antigen remains unidentified.

The table came from immunoSEQ multiplex PCR; TCRdb's copy has only in-frame clones and leaves some out. The top ten clones hold around 4.2% of a sample with about 350,000 clones, under 95% of them seen once. Study-level points and caveats: Similar non-spike TCR breadth was observed in recipients of vaccine and of placebo. Ad26.COV2.S recipients had broader spike-specific TCRs (P = 0.0014). Considerable breadth of spike-specific CD8+ and CD4+ T cell responses has reportedly been documented following vaccination. Assessments of TCR breadth and depth may have underestimated the total T cell responses.

Per the germline V gene, CDR1 is SGHVS and CDR2 is FQNEAQ. The CDR3 is 13 residues long. Trimming took off 5 bases at V and 7 bases at J, with 14 bases between the two ends. This receptor was identified in a human donor who had recovered from COVID-19. The sample was peripheral blood, taken after recovery from COVID-19. The V gene is TRBV7-8, the J gene TRBJ1-2, with D maybe TRBD1 (5 bases). The CDR3 protein is CASSDTWRGGYTF. CDR3 coding DNA: TGTGCCAGCAGCGATACATGGAGGGGTGGCTACACCTTC. The entire variable domain, with the rest obtained from reference TRBV7-8 and TRBJ1-2, is as follows: GAGVSQSPRYKVAKRGQDVALRCDPISGHVSLFWYQQALGQGPEFLTYFQNEAQLDKSGLPSDRFFAERPEGSVSTLKIQRTQQEDSAVYLCASSDTWRGGYTFGSGTRLTVV.